The 6 T cell receptor beta chains below all came from one sample that was sequenced in a study of T-cell reconstitution after alpha-beta-depleted transplantation in children. A library of TCRbeta sequences, prepared with unique molecular identifiers, was generated. One entry per CDR3 protein results from TCRdb running MiXCR on the PCR reads. The profile shows tens of thousands of distinct CDR3 sequences, around 6.6% of them singletons. Their cognate antigens are unknown. Study-wide points: Where alpha-beta T cells came from about two months after transplant was reportedly several hundred expanded graft clones.

Sequencing used peripheral blood, obtained 60 days after TCRalphabeta/CD19-depleted stem cell transplant. The source of these receptors is a child in the first two years of life who had a stem cell transplant for acute myeloid leukemia, so the T cells may come from the graft donor.

In its sample, this clonotype was seen many times. J is TRBJ2-3 and V is TRBV6-1; TRBD2 aligns across 9 bases. CDR1 is MNHNS, CDR2 SASEGT, per germline. Trimming cost V 5 bases and J 7 bases; bases outside gene matches: 13. The CDR3 is made up of 16 amino acids. The CDR3 DNA reads as TGTGCCAGCAGTCCCTCCCGGGCGGGAGGGCCAAATACGCAGTATTTT. The encoded protein is CASSPSRAGGPNTQYF.

This clonotype was counted many times. The chain carries TRBV11-2 and TRBJ2-1; a weak D match, TRBD1 (6 bases). Between the trimmed V and J ends, which lost 0 bases and 7 bases, there was a span of 19 bases. The CDR3 is 17 residues long. The germline CDR1 and CDR2 sequences are SGHAT and FQNNGV. This CDR3 reads CASSLDIARGVGNEQFF. The CDR3 DNA sequence: TGTGCCAGCAGCTTAGATATAGCCAGGGGAGTGGGGAATGAGCAGTTCTTC. Filled out from reference TRBV11-2 and TRBJ2-1, the complete variable domain reads EAGVAQSPRYKIIEKRQSVAFWCNPISGHATLYWYQQILGQGPKLLIQFQNNGVVDDSQLPKDRFSAERLKGVDSTLKIQPAKLEDSAVYLCASSLDIARGVGNEQFFGPGTRLTVL.

This clonotype occurred many times. V and J are TRBV20-1 and TRBJ2-7, with TRBD2 as a possible D gene (6 bases). Germline CDR1 DFQATT, CDR2 SNEGSKA (reference sequence). Trimming cost V 5 bases and J 2 bases, with 10 bases left between them. CDR3 size: 12 residues. The CDR3 DNA is TGCAGTGCTGGGGACTCCACCTACGAGCAGTACTTC. This gives the protein CSAGDSTYEQYF.

This clonotype was recorded at least ten times. The V gene is TRBV29-1, the J gene TRBJ2-2, with a possible D match to TRBD1 (6 bases). The germline V gene has CDR1 SQVTM and CDR2 ANQGSEA. V lost 0 bases to trimming and J lost 5 bases, with 10 bases between them. The CDR3 has 14 amino acids. CDR3 nucleotides: TGCAGCGTTGAAGACGGGACAAATACCGGGGAGCTGTTTTTT. Encoded protein: CSVEDGTNTGELFF.

The chain combines TRBV10-3 with TRBJ2-1; 7 nucleotides line up with TRBD2. Germline V gene data show CDR1 as ENHRY and CDR2 as SYGVKD. Trimming at V came to 5 bases and at J to 0 bases, leaving 4 bases not matched to a gene. This CDR3 spans 15 amino acids. The CDR3: CAISSSGSSYNEQFF. CDR3 in DNA: TGTGCCATCAGTTCTAGCGGAAGCTCCTACAATGAGCAGTTCTTC.

This clonotype was detected many times. V is TRBV5-1 and J is TRBJ2-1; D is uncertain. Trimming left V 1 base short and J 2 bases short, with 10 bases between. CDR3 length: 15 amino acids. Germline CDR1 reads SGHRS; CDR2 reads YFSETQ. CDR3 residues: CASSLKHETYNEQFF. For the CDR3, the DNA is TGCGCCAGCAGCTTGAAACACGAGACCTACAATGAGCAGTTCTTC.